This entry is about one T cell receptor beta chain. This clonotype was seen ten or more times. Which antigen it targets is not known. Within one base of it there is no much larger clone, and no base qualities were kept. TCR libraries were constructed from approximately 360 ng RNA using the Immunoverse kit, and molecular barcoded adaptors covering alpha/delta and beta/gamma chains were employed. TCR library preparation used the same RNA that went into transcriptome sequencing. TCR libraries were sequenced on an Illumina HiSeq 4000 with 2 x 150 cycles. For the original study's pipeline: MiXCR aligned TCR reads to human V, D, J and C references and assembled the aligned reads into CDR3 clonotypes, with quality filtering and error correction included. Clonotype counts and gene usage diversity were analyzed with the tcR package in R. Raw mapping reads were checked after the RNA-seq reads had been mapped by STAR aligner version 2.5.3a onto the human GRCh37 genome. IR-seq fastq files were randomly downsampled with Seqtk 1.3 to test the effect of sequencing depth on detected clonotypes. TCRdb reanalyzed the raw reads on its own, using fastp at Q25 for trimming and MiXCR for clone calling, and kept in-frame beta chains. A single entry per CDR3 protein holds the most common genes and DNA from its merged rows. These V and J calls rely on TCRdb rather than the paper's analysis. Across this sample there are about 40,000 distinct CDR3 sequences, with about 11% seen only once. The ten largest clones take up about 35% of the sample.

This sample is part of a study of read filtering for tumor transcriptome and immune sequencing (dated by TCRdb to between 2020 and 2021). For the wider study: Of the patients in the cohort, about 17 were male and roughly 15 were female, and their mean age was approximately 66 years, with a range of about 47 to 85. TCR-region mapped reads per sample ranged from about 4.05 to 11 million with IR-seq versus only about 85 to 1,300 with RNA-seq. TCR repertoires obtained by targeted immune repertoire sequencing and by bulk whole-transcriptome sequencing performed on the same bone marrow samples were compared. By revised international staging, fewer than ten patients were R-ISS I, 16 were R-ISS II and over five were R-ISS III. A main aim was a read-filtering strategy for immune repertoire data, specifically whether clonotypes supported by a single read should be removed. After DNase treatment, whole-transcriptome libraries were prepared using the TruSeq RNA Access Library Prep Kit.

Bone marrow was sampled from every patient at the time of active disease. Isolation of bone marrow mononuclear cells was performed by Ficoll-Hypaque density gradient centrifugation. Myeloma plasma cells were removed and CD138-negative cells were obtained by negative selection following labeling with CD138 magnetic microbeads on a MACS separator. Flow cytometry with CD138 antibodies on an Attune NxT was used to check how pure the isolated cells were. Total RNA was extracted with TRIzol reagent and quantified with a NanoDrop spectrophotometer. Paired RNA-seq and IR-seq were performed on each patient's CD138-negative bone marrow sample. What the work shows at the level of the full study, not this receptor alone: Rather than purified T cells, the sorted CD138-negative fraction was a mixed bone marrow immune population. Single-read clonotypes made up around 82% of clonotypes but approximately 3.5% of total reads in IR-seq, and under 75% of clonotypes and 35% to 55% of reads in RNA-seq. The correlation between IR-seq and RNA-seq shared clonotype proportions rose when single-read clonotypes were removed. Compared with RNA-seq, IR-seq captured clonotypes at much higher depth and more reliably, and a smaller IR-seq throughput was enough to identify most shared clonotypes.

Per the germline V gene (reference sequence), SEHNR is the CDR1 and FQNEAQ is the CDR2. From its cysteine to its phenylalanine, the CDR3 spans 13 amino acids. The DNA shown is the 39-base CDR3, in frame from base 1. V loses 5 bases of germline sequence and J loses 7 bases, and the interval between the two ends is 11 bases. This receptor chain uses TRBV7-9 and TRBJ1-4; 6 matching bases give a weak D call of TRBD1. Input material: a population of CD138-negative cells sorted from bone marrow. This sample's cell subset or site label indicates: bone marrow mononuclear cells depleted of CD138+ plasma/myeloma cells by negative magnetic selection. The sequence was collected from a donor at least 40 years old with multiple myeloma. The DNA reads as follows: TGTGCCAGCAGCCTGGTAGGGGGTGAAAAACTGTTTTTT. It codes for CASSLVGGEKLFF.